These 15 T cell receptor beta chains were all obtained from the same sample, sequenced in a study of CD8+ T cells in alopecia areata. RNA was isolated and reverse transcribed to cDNA, the sequencing template. TCRdb keeps only in-frame clones here, not all; method: immunoSEQ multiplex PCR. Of more than 11,000 clones detected, 45% to 60% appear once; the ten largest clones hold roughly 3.9%. CD4+ cells of a handful of patients were further sorted as CD25+CD127-. The sample taken for sequencing was CD4+ Tregs sorted from blood. Every receptor here comes from a human donor with alopecia areata.

The rearrangement links TRBV29-1 to TRBJ1-2, with 7 bases aligning to TRBD1. From germline, CDR1 is SQVTM and CDR2 ANQGSEA. This CDR3 has 14 amino acids. Trimming cost V 6 bases and J 6 bases; bases outside gene matches: 13. The CDR3 coding sequence is TGCAGCGTCAGTGTGGGGACAGACGGAAATGGCTACACCTTC. Translation gives CSVSVGTDGNGYTF.

V usage is TRBV28 and J usage is TRBJ2-7; 9 bases align to TRBD2. Germline assignment: CDR1 MDHEN and CDR2 SYDVKM. J gave up 2 bases and V 5 bases, and 10 bases lay outside the gene matches. The CDR3 spans 16 residues. The CDR3 protein is CASSLLSGRFPYEQYF. The CDR3 nucleotides are TGTGCCAGCAGTCTACTTAGCGGGAGATTCCCCTACGAGCAGTACTTC. The variable domain in full, completed from reference TRBV28 and TRBJ2-7, reads DVKVTQSSRYLVKRTGEKVFLECVQDMDHENMFWYRQDPGLGLRLIYFSYDVKMKEKGDIPEGYSVSREKKERFSLILESASTNQTSMYLCASSLLSGRFPYEQYFGPGTRLTVT.

This clone was seen only a few times. V and J are TRBV5-4 and TRBJ2-5; 13 positions match TRBD2. The V segment lost 4 bases and the J segment 2 bases; nucleotides outside the gene matches: 5. Looked up from germline, CDR1 is SGHNT and CDR2 is YYREEE (reference sequence). CDR3 length equals 16 residues. As DNA, the CDR3 is TGTGCCAGCAGCCGGGGACTAGCGGGACAGCAAGAGACCCAGTACTTC. Its protein is CASSRGLAGQQETQYF. Filled out from reference TRBV5-4 and TRBJ2-5, the complete variable domain reads ETGVTQSPTHLIKTRGQQVTLRCSSQSGHNTVSWYQQALGQGPQFIFQYYREEENGRGNFPPRFSGLQFPNYSSELNVNALELDDSALYLCASSRGLAGQQETQYFGPGTRLLVL.

The rearrangement links TRBV19 to TRBJ2-5; D unresolved. This CDR3 contains 14 residues. In germline, CDR1 is LNHDA, CDR2 SQIVND (reference sequence). Trimming stripped 3 bases from V and 7 bases from J, with 15 bases between. For the CDR3, the DNA is TGTGCCAGTAGTATCAGTTCGGCCCTGGGGACCCAGTACTTC. Translation gives CASSISSALGTQYF.

The rearrangement joins TRBV2 to TRBJ2-5, with 7 bases lining up with TRBD1. Germline CDR1 SNHLY, CDR2 FYNNEI. Trimming removed 5 bases from V and 3 bases from J; junction bases left unmatched: 3. The CDR3 has 13 amino acids. The CDR3 here is CASSSGGKETQYF. As DNA, the CDR3 is TGTGCCAGCAGTTCAGGGGGAAAAGAGACCCAGTACTTC.

V usage is TRBV7-9 and J usage is TRBJ1-2; D not certain. The V end was cut by 9 bases, the J end by 0 bases, with 8 bases between. CDR1 SEHNR and CDR2 FQNEAQ come from the germline V gene (reference sequence). The CDR3 totals 12 residues. The chain's CDR3 is CASGASNYGYTF. The DNA for the CDR3 is TGTGCCAGTGGAGCATCTAACTATGGCTACACCTTC.

This chain joins TRBV5-1 and TRBJ1-4; no reliable D call. The V end lost 0 bases, the J end lost 17 bases, and 20 bases lay between the germline ends. The CDR3 runs to 14 residues. In germline, CDR1 is SGHRS, CDR2 YFSETQ. The CDR3 loop reads CASSLGTGPEPPFF. The DNA of the CDR3 is TGCGCCAGCAGCTTGGGGACCGGGCCGGAACCTCCTTTTTTT.

In its sample, this clone was seen a few times. This chain uses TRBV5-1 with TRBJ2-5; 9 bases fit TRBD1. From germline, CDR1 is SGHRS and CDR2 YFSETQ. V lost 2 bases, J lost 5 bases, and 4 bases stayed unmatched. This CDR3 is built from 14 residues. CDR3 DNA sequence: TGCGCCAGCAGCTTACAGGGGGCTGCGGAGACCCAGTACTTC. It codes for CASSLQGAAETQYF.

The chain links TRBV11-3 to TRBJ2-1; TRBD1 or TRBD2 may be the D gene (5 bases each). The CDR3 contains 14 residues. Germline loops: CDR1 SGHNT, CDR2 YENEEA. Trimming took off 4 bases at V and 6 bases at J, with 13 bases between the two ends. The CDR3: CASSSRSGTNEQFF. The DNA of the CDR3 is TGTGCCAGCAGCTCCCGGTCGGGGACCAATGAGCAGTTCTTC.

This clone occurred once. This chain joins TRBV9 and TRBJ2-3, with 7 bases matching TRBD2. Germline values: CDR1 SGDLS, CDR2 YYNGEE. The junction had 8 bases not matched to a gene; V was cut back by 0 bases and J by 7 bases. The CDR3 contains 15 residues. The CDR3, as DNA: TGTGCCAGCAGCGTAGCTCCGGGAGGAGACTATACGCAGTATTTT. Translating gives CASSVAPGGDYTQYF.

This clone was recorded only once. The CDR3 is CASSFFGTAYEQYF. CDR3 nucleotide sequence: TGTGCCAGCAGCTTCTTCGGGACCGCCTACGAGCAGTACTTC. J is TRBJ2-7 and V is TRBV11-3; D is tentatively TRBD1 or TRBD2 (5 bases each). The CDR3 is made up of 14 amino acids. Per the germline V gene, CDR1 is SGHNT and CDR2 is YENEEA. With 3 bases removed from V and 2 bases from J, the gap between germline ends came to 11 bases.

The chain recombines TRBV6-5 with TRBJ1-1; possibly TRBD1 for D (6 bases). Germline V lookup: CDR1 MNHEY, CDR2 SVGAGI. The V and J ends lost 3 bases and 2 bases respectively, with 10 bases between them. There are 14 residues in the CDR3. Written as DNA, the CDR3 is TGTGCCAGCAGTTATGGACAGATTAACACTGAAGCTTTCTTT. As protein: CASSYGQINTEAFF.

This sequence joins TRBV28 and TRBJ2-2, with TRBD2 identical over 8 bases. Looked up from germline, CDR1 is MDHEN and CDR2 is SYDVKM. The V segment lost 2 bases and the J segment 0 bases; nucleotides outside the gene matches: 11. The CDR3 covers 19 residues. The CDR3 loop reads CASSLPYLLAATNTGELFF. DNA of the CDR3: TGTGCCAGCAGTTTACCCTACCTACTAGCGGCAACGAACACCGGGGAGCTGTTTTTT.

V is TRBV6-6 and J is TRBJ1-4; D might be TRBD1 (5 bases). The ends were cut back, 4 bases at V and 11 bases at J, with 14 bases in the middle. The germline CDR1 and CDR2 sequences are MNHNY and SVGAGI (reference sequence). The CDR3 extends over 13 amino acids. The CDR3 is CASSFATGTKLFF. CDR3 bases: TGTGCCAGCAGTTTCGCTACCGGGACGAAACTGTTTTTT.

J is TRBJ2-1 and V is TRBV2, with D maybe TRBD1 (5 bases). V was shortened by 3 bases and J by 0 bases, with 12 bases between the two germline ends. This CDR3 contains 16 residues. Germline loops: CDR1 SNHLY, CDR2 FYNNEI. The CDR3 bases are TGTGCCAGCAGTGACAGGGCAGGCTTCTCCTACAATGAGCAGTTCTTC. The encoded protein is CASSDRAGFSYNEQFF.